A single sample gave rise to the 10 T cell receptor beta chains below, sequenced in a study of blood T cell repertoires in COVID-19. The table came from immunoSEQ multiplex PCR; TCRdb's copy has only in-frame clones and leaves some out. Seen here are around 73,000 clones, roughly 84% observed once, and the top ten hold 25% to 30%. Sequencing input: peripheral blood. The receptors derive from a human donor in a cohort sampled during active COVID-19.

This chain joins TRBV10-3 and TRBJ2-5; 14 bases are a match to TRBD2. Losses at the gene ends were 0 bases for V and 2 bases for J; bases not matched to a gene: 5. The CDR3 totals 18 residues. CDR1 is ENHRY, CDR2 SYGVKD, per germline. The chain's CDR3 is CAISESTGTSGGQETQYF. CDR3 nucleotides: TGTGCCATCAGTGAGTCGACCGGGACTAGCGGGGGACAAGAGACCCAGTACTTC.

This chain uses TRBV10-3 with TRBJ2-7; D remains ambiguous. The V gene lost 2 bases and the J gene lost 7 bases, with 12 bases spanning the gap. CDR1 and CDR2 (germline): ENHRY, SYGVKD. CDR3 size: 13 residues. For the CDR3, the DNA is TGTGCCATCAGTGAGGACCCACCTAGTGAGCAGTACTTC. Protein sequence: CAISEDPPSEQYF.

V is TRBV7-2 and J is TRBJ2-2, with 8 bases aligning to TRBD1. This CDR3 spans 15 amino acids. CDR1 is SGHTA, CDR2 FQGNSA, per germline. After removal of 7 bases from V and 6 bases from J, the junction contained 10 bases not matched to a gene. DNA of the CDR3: TGTGCCAGCACCCAGGGGACAGGAGCCTCCGGGGAGCTGTTTTTT. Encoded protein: CASTQGTGASGELFF.

CDR3 sequence: CASSNRGLGELFF. The CDR3, as DNA: TGTGCCAGCAGCAACAGGGGACTGGGGGAGCTGTTTTTT. The chain recombines TRBV7-3 with TRBJ2-2; D might be TRBD1 (7 bases). Germline CDR1 SGHTA, CDR2 FQGTGA. The ends were cut back, 5 bases at V and 8 bases at J, with 12 bases in the middle. The CDR3 is made up of 13 amino acids.

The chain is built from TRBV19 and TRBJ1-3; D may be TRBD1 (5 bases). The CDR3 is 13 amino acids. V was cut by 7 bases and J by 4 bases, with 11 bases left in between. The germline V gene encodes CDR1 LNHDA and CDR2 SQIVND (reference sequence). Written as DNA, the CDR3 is TGTGCCAGTAAGTTGGACATCGGAAACACCATATATTTT. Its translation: CASKLDIGNTIYF.

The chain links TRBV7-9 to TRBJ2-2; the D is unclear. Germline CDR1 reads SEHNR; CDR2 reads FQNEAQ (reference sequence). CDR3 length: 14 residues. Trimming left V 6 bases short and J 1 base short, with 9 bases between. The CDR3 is CASSPTGNTGELFF. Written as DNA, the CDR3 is TGTGCCAGCAGTCCCACGGGGAACACCGGGGAGCTGTTTTTT.

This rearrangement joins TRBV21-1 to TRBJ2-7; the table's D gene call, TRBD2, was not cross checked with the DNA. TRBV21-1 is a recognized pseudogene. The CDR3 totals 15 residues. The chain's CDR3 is CASSKGASGGYEQYF. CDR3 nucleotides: TGTGCCAGCAGCAAAGGGGCTAGCGGGGGCTACGAGCAGTACTTC.

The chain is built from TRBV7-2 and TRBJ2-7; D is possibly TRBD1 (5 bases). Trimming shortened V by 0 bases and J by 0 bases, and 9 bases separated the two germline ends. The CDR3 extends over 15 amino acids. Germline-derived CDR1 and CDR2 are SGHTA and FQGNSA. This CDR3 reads CASSLAPQASYEQYF. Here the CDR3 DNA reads TGTGCCAGCAGCTTAGCCCCACAGGCCTCCTACGAGCAGTACTTC.

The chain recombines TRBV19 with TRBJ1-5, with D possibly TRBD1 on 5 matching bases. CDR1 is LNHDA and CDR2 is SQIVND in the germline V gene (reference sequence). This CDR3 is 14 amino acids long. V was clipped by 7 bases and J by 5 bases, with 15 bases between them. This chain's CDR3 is CASTAGRGYQPQHF. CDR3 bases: TGTGCCAGTACGGCAGGGCGGGGTTATCAGCCCCAGCATTTT.

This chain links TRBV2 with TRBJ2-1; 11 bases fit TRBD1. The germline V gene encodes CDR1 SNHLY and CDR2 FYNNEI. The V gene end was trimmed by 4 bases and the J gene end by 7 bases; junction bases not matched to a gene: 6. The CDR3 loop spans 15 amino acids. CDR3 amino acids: CASSGWDRGANEQFF. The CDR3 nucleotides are TGTGCCAGCAGTGGTTGGGACAGGGGGGCGAATGAGCAGTTCTTC.